These 8 T cell receptor beta chains came from one sample sequenced in a study of post-analysis software for immune sequencing data. These TCRs are of unknown antigen specificity. TCR beta libraries were prepared from cDNA with unique molecular identifiers. From the PCR reads, TCRdb called clonotypes with MiXCR, one entry per CDR3 protein. The data show 700,000 to 800,000 distinct CDR3 sequences, with approximately 30% seen just once and about 0.5% held by the top ten. Points from the study as a whole: Patients used about five TRBV segments, including TRBV5-6, TRBV5-1 and TRBV20-1, more often than controls.

The sample was blood. These TCRs come from a girl aged 10 to 17 with multiple sclerosis.

The chain recombines TRBV20-1 with TRBJ2-1, with 13 bases lining up with TRBD2. CDR1 and CDR2 from the germline V gene are DFQATT and SNEGSKA (reference sequence). CDR3 length: 15 amino acids. V shed 6 bases, J shed 3 bases, and the junction held 5 bases outside the gene matches. CDR3 residues: CSAKLAGGVYNEQFF. The CDR3 DNA sequence: TGCAGTGCAAAACTAGCGGGGGGGGTCTACAATGAGCAGTTCTTC.

This clonotype showed up just a few times. The CDR3 sequence is CASSYSPRTSGTDTQYF. The DNA of the CDR3 is TGTGCCAGCAGTTACTCCCCCCGGACTAGCGGCACAGATACGCAGTATTTT. V gene TRBV6-5 combines with J gene TRBJ2-3; 9 bases are a match to TRBD2. Germline CDR1 MNHEY, CDR2 SVGAGI. With V trimmed by 0 bases and J by 1 base, 5 bases remained unmatched. The CDR3 has 17 residues.

V gene TRBV7-2 combines with J gene TRBJ2-3, with 12 bases aligning to TRBD2. Germline CDR1 SGHTA, CDR2 FQGNSA. The J segment lost 6 bases and the V segment lost 2 bases, leaving 6 bases of the junction unmatched. The CDR3 covers 16 residues. The CDR3 region is CASSLQLAGGGDTQYF. CDR3 nucleotide sequence: TGTGCCAGCAGCTTACAACTAGCGGGGGGAGGTGATACGCAGTATTTT.

This sequence joins TRBV6-5 and TRBJ1-1, with D possibly matching TRBD1 (6 bases). Trimming left V 6 bases short and J 1 base short, with 12 bases between. Germline V CDR1 and CDR2: MNHEY, SVGAGI. The CDR3 length is 14 residues. As DNA, the CDR3 is TGTGCCAGCAGACCTGGACAGACGAACACTGAAGCTTTCTTT. This sequence encodes CASRPGQTNTEAFF.

This clonotype has just a few counts. The V call is TRBV28, the J call TRBJ2-5; perhaps TRBD2 as D (6 bases). V lost 5 bases and J lost 4, with 14 bases in between. CDR1 MDHEN and CDR2 SYDVKM come from the germline V gene. This CDR3 spans 14 amino acids. The CDR3 nucleotides read TGTGCCAGCAGTCCGATTTGGAGGGGAGAGACCCAGTACTTC. Translating gives CASSPIWRGETQYF.

This clonotype showed up just a few times. V gene TRBV2 combines with J gene TRBJ1-2, with 7 positions matching TRBD1. The CDR3 has 13 residues. CDR1 SNHLY and CDR2 FYNNEI come from the germline V gene. J gave up 3 bases and V 5 bases, and 3 bases lay outside the gene matches. The CDR3 nucleotides are TGTGCCAGCAGTAGGGGACAGTACTATGGCTACACCTTC. Its translation is CASSRGQYYGYTF.

This clonotype showed up just a few times. The chain joins TRBV12-5 to TRBJ2-1, with a tentative D call TRBD1 (6 bases). V gave up 7 bases and J gave up 5 bases, with 18 bases separating them. The CDR3 extends over 15 amino acids. CDR1 and CDR2 from the germline V gene are LGHNT and FRNRAP. DNA of the CDR3: TGTGCTAGTGCCTGGCGAGGGGGTGGCCACAATGAGCAGTTCTTC. Translating it yields CASAWRGGGHNEQFF.

The chain employs TRBV20-1 and TRBJ2-7; 11 bases fit TRBD2. This CDR3 has 15 residues. With V trimmed by 5 bases and J by 1 base, 7 bases remained unmatched. Germline V gene lookup returns CDR1 DFQATT and CDR2 SNEGSKA (reference sequence). The chain's CDR3 is CSAARLAGRSYEQYF. The CDR3 bases are TGCAGTGCTGCCAGACTAGCGGGACGATCCTACGAGCAGTACTTC.